This passage covers 26 T cell receptor beta chains from one sample sequenced in a study of OX40 agonist ivuxolimab in advanced cancers. Assay used: immunoSEQ multiplex PCR; TCRdb lists only in-frame clones, some missing. The repertoire includes 25,000 or so clones, around 90% of them detected once, and approximately 9.5% sits in the top ten. The sequences come from CD4+ or CD8+ T cells sorted from blood, collected in a trial of the OX40 agonist ivuxolimab. Every receptor here comes from an adult with an advanced solid tumor such as melanoma, head and neck, liver or kidney cancer.

The chain is built from TRBV18 and TRBJ1-2; D is unclear. Trimming shortened V by 2 bases and J by 4 bases, and 11 bases separated the two germline ends. The germline gives CDR1 KGHSH, CDR2 LQKENI. CDR3 length: 14 residues. The CDR3 loop is CASSPREPVYGYTF. The CDR3 DNA reads as TGTGCCAGCTCACCAAGGGAACCGGTCTATGGCTACACCTTC.

The rearrangement links TRBV7-9 to TRBJ2-3; 10 bases align to TRBD2. V was clipped by 5 bases and J by 1 base; unmatched bases: 12. Germline V gene lookup returns CDR1 SEHNR and CDR2 FQNEAQ (reference sequence). CDR3 size: 18 residues. The CDR3 coding sequence is TGTGCCAGCAGCGGGGGAGCGGGAGGGCCTAGTGGCACAGATACGCAGTATTTT. The encoded protein is CASSGGAGGPSGTDTQYF.

This chain links TRBV15 with TRBJ1-5, with D hard to call. CDR1 and CDR2 from the germline V gene are LNHNV and YYDKDF (reference sequence). The CDR3 has 14 residues. Between the trimmed V and J ends, which lost 5 bases and 3 bases, there was a span of 11 bases. The chain's CDR3 is CATSPRTLNQPQHF. The CDR3 DNA reads TGTGCCACCAGCCCCCGGACCCTCAATCAGCCCCAGCATTTT.

V and J are TRBV5-1 and TRBJ2-6; no definite D call. The CDR3 spans 14 residues. Per germline, CDR1 SGHRS and CDR2 YFSETQ. V lost 4 bases to trimming and J lost 0 bases, with 5 bases between them. The CDR3 DNA is TGCGCCAGCAGCGAAAGCTCTGGGGCCAACGTCCTGACTTTC. It translates to CASSESSGANVLTF.

This clone was counted a single time. The rearrangement uses TRBV5-1 and TRBJ1-4, with D perhaps TRBD1 (6 bases). The CDR3 totals 15 residues. The V gene's germline CDR1 is SGHRS and CDR2 YFSETQ. Trimming left V 3 bases short and J 5 bases short, with 14 bases between. In DNA form, the CDR3 reads TGCGCCAGCAGCTGGATGACAGGAGAAAATGAAAAACTGTTTTTT. Translation: CASSWMTGENEKLFF.

This chain links TRBV10-1 with TRBJ2-3; 7 bases map to TRBD2. V lost 0 bases to trimming and J lost 3 bases; unmatched junction nucleotides: 18. This CDR3 is 20 amino acids long. Germline V gene sequence: CDR1 WNHNN, CDR2 SYGVQD (reference sequence). CDR3 in amino acids: CASSESTQRGPPIRTDTQYF. CDR3 nucleotide sequence: TGCGCCAGCAGTGAGTCGACCCAGCGGGGACCCCCGATTAGGACAGATACGCAGTATTTT.

The rearrangement joins TRBV6-6 to TRBJ2-2, with 8 bases that match TRBD1. CDR1 is MNHNY and CDR2 is SVGAGI in the germline V gene (reference sequence). The CDR3 has 15 residues. V shed 2 bases, J shed 6 bases, and the junction held 5 bases outside the gene matches. The CDR3 is CASSYVQGEAGELFF. CDR3 DNA sequence: TGTGCCAGCAGTTACGTACAGGGGGAAGCCGGGGAGCTGTTTTTT.

V gene TRBV18 combines with J gene TRBJ1-5; D remains unclear. Germline V gene sequence: CDR1 KGHSH, CDR2 LQKENI. V was cut by 4 bases and J by 4 bases, with 11 bases left in between. CDR3 length equals 14 residues. The CDR3 DNA reads as TGTGCCAGCTCACGAGGTACGAAGAATCAGCCCCAGCATTTT. Its translation: CASSRGTKNQPQHF.

V is TRBV29-1 and J is TRBJ2-7, with TRBD2 matching over 10 bases. The CDR3 is made up of 13 amino acids. V dropped 6 bases and J dropped 2; count of bases not matched to a gene: 4. Germline V gene lookup returns CDR1 SQVTM and CDR2 ANQGSEA. The CDR3 loop is CSVSGRGPYEQYF. The CDR3 DNA reads TGCAGCGTCAGCGGGAGGGGTCCCTACGAGCAGTACTTC.

The gene calls are TRBV5-1 and TRBJ1-3, with D possibly matching TRBD1 (6 bases). Trimming pared 7 bases from V and 4 bases from J, leaving 15 bases between. The CDR3 is made up of 14 amino acids. In germline, CDR1 is SGHRS, CDR2 YFSETQ. CDR3 bases: TGCGCCAGCGGGCAGGGGAAGACGGGAAACACCATATATTTT. Translation: CASGQGKTGNTIYF.

This clone was observed a single time. The rearrangement links TRBV14 to TRBJ2-7; D tentatively fits TRBD1 or TRBD2 (6 bases each). CDR3 length: 18 amino acids. Germline V gene lookup returns CDR1 SGHDN and CDR2 FVKESK. V was trimmed by 0 bases and J by 0 bases, leaving 18 bases between them. DNA for the CDR3: TGTGCCAGCAGCCAAGATACGGTGTACTGGGGGGCCTCCTACGAGCAGTACTTC. Encoded protein: CASSQDTVYWGASYEQYF.

This chain links TRBV15 with TRBJ2-7; unclear D gene. V was clipped by 0 bases and J by 4 bases, with 10 bases between them. Germline CDR1 and CDR2: LNHNV and YYDKDF (reference sequence). The CDR3 is 14 amino acids. The CDR3 spells CATSRDSFGYEQYF. CDR3 DNA sequence: TGTGCCACCAGCAGAGATTCGTTTGGATACGAGCAGTACTTC.

This clone is termed medium-sized. The chain has TRBV20-1 and TRBJ1-2; D is unresolved. V lost 7 bases to trimming and J lost 2 bases, with 5 bases between them. This CDR3 is 10 amino acids long. The germline V gene has CDR1 DFQATT and CDR2 SNEGSKA (reference sequence). The CDR3 DNA follows: TGCAGTGTGGCCAACTATGGCTACACCTTC. Its protein is CSVANYGYTF.

The chain links TRBV15 to TRBJ2-5; TRBD2 is a possible D gene (5 bases). The germline V gene has CDR1 LNHNV and CDR2 YYDKDF (reference sequence). The length of the CDR3 is 14 residues. V was trimmed by 4 bases and J by 2 bases, leaving 11 bases between them. CDR3 loop: CATSTQAVQETQYF. In DNA, the CDR3 is TGTGCCACCAGCACTCAAGCGGTTCAAGAGACCCAGTACTTC.

The count of this clone is one. The chain links TRBV7-9 to TRBJ2-1; 10 bases agree with TRBD2. This CDR3 is built from 15 residues. Trimming cost V 10 bases and J 6 bases; bases outside gene matches: 12. Germline V gives CDR1 SEHNR, CDR2 FQNEAQ (reference sequence). This chain's CDR3 is CATYQARTSGNEQFF. The DNA of the CDR3 is TGTGCCACCTATCAGGCCAGGACTAGCGGCAATGAGCAGTTCTTC.

Here the CDR3 DNA reads TGTGCCAGTAGTTTACCCAACGCGGCCCCGGCTAATGAAAAACTGTTTTTT. Translation gives CASSLPNAAPANEKLFF. The V and J genes are TRBV19 and TRBJ1-4; no reliable D call. CDR3 length: 17 residues. Trimming took 5 bases from V and 3 from J, leaving 19 bases between them. Germline-derived CDR1 and CDR2 are LNHDA and SQIVND (reference sequence).

The V gene is TRBV5-1, the J gene TRBJ2-7, with 9 positions matching TRBD2. CDR1 is SGHRS, CDR2 YFSETQ, per germline. CDR3 size: 17 residues. After removal of 3 bases from V and 3 bases from J, the junction contained 13 bases not matched to a gene. CDR3 nucleotides: TGCGCCAGCAGCTCCTCCTTGTCTAGCGGGGATTTCTACGAGCAGTACTTC. Protein product: CASSSSLSSGDFYEQYF. Combining the CDR3 with reference TRBV5-1 and TRBJ2-7 gives the whole variable domain KAGVTQTPRYLIKTRGQQVTLSCSPISGHRSVSWYQQTPGQGLQFLFEYFSETQRNKGNFPGRFSGRQFSNSRSEMNVSTLELGDSALYLCASSSSLSSGDFYEQYFGPGTRLTVT.

J is TRBJ1-3 and V is TRBV30; D call uncertain. In germline, CDR1 is GTSNPN, CDR2 SVGIG (reference sequence). The V gene lost 2 bases and the J gene lost 2 bases, with 13 bases spanning the gap. The CDR3 contains 15 residues. The CDR3 here is CAWSYSGRAGNTIYF. In nucleotides, the CDR3 is TGTGCCTGGAGTTATAGCGGGAGGGCTGGAAACACCATATATTTT.

The gene calls are TRBV20-1 and TRBJ2-5; the D call may be TRBD1 or TRBD2 (5 bases each). Germline CDR1 DFQATT, CDR2 SNEGSKA (reference sequence). Trimming removed 8 bases at V and 5 bases at J, with 12 bases between. The CDR3 is made up of 11 amino acids. CDR3 region: CSRAWGETQYF. The CDR3 DNA is TGCAGTCGGGCCTGGGGGGAGACCCAGTACTTC.

The chain has TRBV6-4 and TRBJ2-7, with D unresolved. V lost 3 bases and J lost 2, with 14 bases in between. The CDR3 totals 15 residues. CDR1 and CDR2 from the germline V gene are MRHNA and SNTAGT. This CDR3 is CASSERPARAYEQYF. As DNA, the CDR3 is TGTGCCAGCAGTGAAAGGCCAGCACGAGCCTACGAGCAGTACTTC.

The rearrangement links TRBV28 to TRBJ2-5; D remains ambiguous. The CDR3 is 13 amino acids. V was clipped by 7 bases and J by 2 bases, with 11 bases between them. Germline V gene sequence: CDR1 MDHEN, CDR2 SYDVKM. CDR3 bases: TGTGCCAGCATTCAAGGACCGCAAGAGACCCAGTACTTC. It specifies CASIQGPQETQYF.

This clone has more than one count but fewer than ten. The V call is TRBV23-1, the J call TRBJ2-7; D gene uncertain. TRBV23-1 is treated as an ORF (open reading frame) with a function not yet certain. There are 20 residues in the CDR3. Trimming removed 0 bases from V and 3 bases from J, with 27 bases in between. This CDR3 reads CASSQSPVRRRVDCIYEQYF. CDR3 coding DNA: TGCGCCAGCAGTCAATCCCCAGTAAGACGTCGGGTAGACTGTATCTACGAGCAGTACTTC.

Remarks on this clone: A read error may be the cause here, since a much bigger clone is one base away. The J gene is TRBJ1-5, the V gene TRBV7-9; no firm D call. Germline V gene data show CDR1 as SEHNR and CDR2 as FQNEAQ (reference sequence). Trimming pared 5 bases from V and 0 bases from J, leaving 2 bases between. The CDR3 runs to 12 residues. The CDR3 DNA reads as TGTGCCAGCAGCCTTAGCAATCAGCCCCAGCATTTT. Encoded protein: CASSLSNQPQHF.

The V and J genes are TRBV7-9 and TRBJ2-1; D perhaps matches TRBD2 (5 bases). The CDR3 is 15 amino acids. V dropped 5 bases and J dropped 4 bases, with 15 bases sitting between them. Germline CDR1 and CDR2: SEHNR and FQNEAQ (reference sequence). CDR3 sequence: CASSPQRAEYNEQFF. The CDR3 DNA reads TGTGCCAGCAGCCCTCAGAGGGCCGAGTACAATGAGCAGTTCTTC.

The V and J genes are TRBV7-3 and TRBJ2-7; 7 bases align to TRBD1. The germline V gene has CDR1 SGHTA and CDR2 FQGTGA. This CDR3 has 13 amino acids. V dropped 5 bases and J dropped 6; count of bases not matched to a gene: 7. The CDR3, as DNA: TGTGCCAGCAGCAGAGACAGGGTCAGCGAGCAGTACTTC. Translation: CASSRDRVSEQYF.

The chain is built from TRBV6-6 and TRBJ2-5; D remains unclear. The CDR3 loop spans 13 amino acids. V lost 0 bases and J lost 7, with 9 bases in between. CDR1 is MNHNY and CDR2 is SVGAGI in the germline V gene (reference sequence). The CDR3 DNA reads as TGTGCCAGCAGTTACTCAGGGTTGGTGACCCAGTACTTC. This translates into CASSYSGLVTQYF.